The rows below give T cell receptor beta chains drawn from one sample of a study of blood T cells in healthy people across ages. TCRdb re-called the 5' RACE reads with MiXCR, one entry per CDR3 protein. The sample shows 540,000 or so distinct CDR3 sequences, 24% of them seen only once. These same data were also listed under a study on T cells of mothers and their children.

The material sequenced was blood. The receptors come from a boy between 10 and 17 years old in good health. CDR3s include the opening cysteine and the closing phenylalanine or tryptophan. D genes are given only for firm matches. Clone size is given for some rows only: seen once, a few or many times, or a class if the clone is expanded.

abundance	j_gene	v_gene	d_gene	CDR3aa	CDR3nt
NA	TRBJ2-3	TRBV20-1	TRBD2	CSARTSESTDTQYF	TGCAGTGCCCGGACTAGCGAAAGCACAGATACGCAGTATTTT
NA	TRBJ2-1	TRBV7-9	NA	CASSQGLPTYNEQFF	TGTGCCAGCAGCCAAGGGCTCCCGACCTACAATGAGCAGTTCTTC
NA	TRBJ2-1	TRBV29-1	NA	CSVLLPGQYNEQFF	TGCAGCGTTCTTTTGCCCGGACAGTACAATGAGCAGTTCTTC
few	TRBJ2-7	TRBV10-3	TRBD1	CAIRGGQGNEQYF	TGTGCCATCAGGGGGGGACAGGGGAACGAGCAGTACTTC
few	TRBJ2-7	TRBV6-5	NA	CASSYDGQGSYEQYF	TGTGCCAGCAGTTACGACGGGCAGGGGTCGTACGAGCAGTACTTC
NA	TRBJ2-5	TRBV7-2	TRBD1	CASSPQTGLETQYF	TGTGCCAGCAGCCCCCAGACAGGGTTAGAGACCCAGTACTTC
NA	TRBJ2-1	TRBV12-3/TRBV12-4	NA	CASSQTRTEQLF	TGTGCCAGCAGTCAAACACGGACAGAGCAGCTCTTC
many	TRBJ2-5	TRBV6-1	TRBD2	CASSALAGTPETQYF	TGTGCCAGCAGTGCACTAGCGGGGACCCCGGAGACCCAGTACTTC
few	TRBJ1-1	TRBV4-3	NA	CASSQGLATGAEAFF	TGCGCCAGCAGCCAAGGGCTGGCCACGGGGGCTGAAGCTTTCTTT
NA	TRBJ2-7	TRBV7-2	TRBD2	CASSLGPLAAIYEQYF	TGTGCCAGCAGCTTGGGCCCACTAGCGGCTATATACGAGCAGTACTTC
NA	TRBJ2-7	TRBV28	TRBD1	CASSLARGLSYEQYF	TGTGCCAGCAGTTTAGCCAGGGGGCTATCCTACGAGCAGTACTTC
NA	TRBJ2-2	TRBV2	TRBD1	CASSDPPGETGLGTGELFF	TGTGCCAGCAGTGATCCCCCCGGGGAGACAGGGCTTGGCACCGGGGAGCTGTTTTTT
few	TRBJ2-6	TRBV2	NA	CASSDLKGGSVLTF	TGTGCCAGCAGTGATTTGAAGGGGGGAAGCGTCCTGACTTTC
few	TRBJ2-7	TRBV9	NA	CASSVAPGADEQYF	TGTGCCAGCAGCGTAGCCCCAGGAGCCGACGAGCAGTACTTC
few	TRBJ1-2	TRBV11-2	NA	CASSLMGSSNYGYTF	TGTGCCAGCAGCTTAATGGGTTCCTCTAACTATGGCTACACCTTC
few	TRBJ1-2	TRBV5-1	NA	CASSSDTVQRLANYGYTF	TGCGCCAGCAGCTCGGATACCGTTCAACGGCTTGCTAACTATGGCTACACCTTC
NA	TRBJ2-5	TRBV7-2	TRBD2	CASSLASGGLQETQYF	TGTGCCAGCAGCTTAGCTAGCGGGGGACTTCAAGAGACCCAGTACTTC
NA	TRBJ2-7	TRBV30	TRBD1	CAWEGTETYEQYF	TGTGCCTGGGAAGGGACAGAGACCTACGAGCAGTACTTC
NA	TRBJ2-5	TRBV7-3	NA	CASSLSQEETQYF	TGTGCCAGCAGCTTAAGTCAGGAAGAGACCCAGTACTTC
NA	TRBJ2-1	TRBV20-1	TRBD1	CSARDGLRTGFFDEQFF	TGCAGTGCTAGAGATGGCCTTCGGACAGGGTTTTTCGATGAGCAGTTCTTC